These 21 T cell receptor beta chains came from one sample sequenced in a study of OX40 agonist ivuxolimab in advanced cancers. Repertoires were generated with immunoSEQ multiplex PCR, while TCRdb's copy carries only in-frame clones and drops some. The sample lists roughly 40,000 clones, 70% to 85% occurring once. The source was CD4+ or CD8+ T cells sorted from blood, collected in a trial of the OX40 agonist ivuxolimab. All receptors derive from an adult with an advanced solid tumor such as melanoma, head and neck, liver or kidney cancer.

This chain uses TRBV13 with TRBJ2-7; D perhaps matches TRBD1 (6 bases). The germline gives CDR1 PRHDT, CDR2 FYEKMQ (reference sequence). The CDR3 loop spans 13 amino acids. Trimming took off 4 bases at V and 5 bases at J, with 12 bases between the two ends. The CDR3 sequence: CASSWGPKNEQYF. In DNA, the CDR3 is TGTGCCAGCAGCTGGGGGCCCAAAAACGAGCAGTACTTC.

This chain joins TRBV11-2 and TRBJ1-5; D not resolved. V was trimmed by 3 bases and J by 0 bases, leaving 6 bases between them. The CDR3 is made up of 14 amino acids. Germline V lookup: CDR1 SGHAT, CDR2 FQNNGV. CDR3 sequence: CASSFLGSNQPQHF. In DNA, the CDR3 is TGTGCCAGCAGCTTTCTAGGTAGCAATCAGCCCCAGCATTTT.

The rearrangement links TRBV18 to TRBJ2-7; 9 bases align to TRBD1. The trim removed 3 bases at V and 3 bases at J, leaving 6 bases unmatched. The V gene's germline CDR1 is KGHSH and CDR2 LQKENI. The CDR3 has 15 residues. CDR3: CASSPTRDRVYEQYF. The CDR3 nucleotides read TGTGCCAGCTCACCGACCCGGGACAGGGTCTACGAGCAGTACTTC. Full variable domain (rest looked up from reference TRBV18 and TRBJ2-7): NAGVMQNPRHLVRRRGQEARLRCSPMKGHSHVYWYRQLPEEGLKFMVYLQKENIIDESGMPKERFSAEFPKEGPSILRIQQVVRGDSAAYFCASSPTRDRVYEQYFGPGTRLTVT.

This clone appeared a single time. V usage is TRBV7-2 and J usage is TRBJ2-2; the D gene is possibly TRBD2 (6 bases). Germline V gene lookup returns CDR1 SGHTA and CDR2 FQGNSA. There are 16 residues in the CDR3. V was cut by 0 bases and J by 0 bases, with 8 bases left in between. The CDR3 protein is CASSLAPGANTGELFF. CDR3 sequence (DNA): TGTGCCAGCAGCTTAGCGCCGGGGGCGAACACCGGGGAGCTGTTTTTT. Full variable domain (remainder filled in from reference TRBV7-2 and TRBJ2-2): GAGVSQSPSNKVTEKGKDVELRCDPISGHTALYWYRQSLGQGLEFLIYFQGNSAPDKSGLPSDRFSAERTGGSVSTLTIQRTQQEDSAVYLCASSLAPGANTGELFFGEGSRLTVL.

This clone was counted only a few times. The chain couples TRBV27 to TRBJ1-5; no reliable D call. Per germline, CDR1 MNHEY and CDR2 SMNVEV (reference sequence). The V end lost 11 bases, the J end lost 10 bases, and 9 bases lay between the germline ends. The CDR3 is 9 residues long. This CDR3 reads CARTCPQHF. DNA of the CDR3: TGTGCCCGAACTTGCCCCCAGCATTTT.

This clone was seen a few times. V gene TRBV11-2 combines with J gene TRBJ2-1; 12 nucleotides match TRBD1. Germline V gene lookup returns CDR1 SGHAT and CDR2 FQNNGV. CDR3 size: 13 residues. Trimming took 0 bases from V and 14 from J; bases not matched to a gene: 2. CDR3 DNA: TGTGCCAGCAGCTTAGAAGGGACAGGGGGCAAGTTCTTC. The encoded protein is CASSLEGTGGKFF.

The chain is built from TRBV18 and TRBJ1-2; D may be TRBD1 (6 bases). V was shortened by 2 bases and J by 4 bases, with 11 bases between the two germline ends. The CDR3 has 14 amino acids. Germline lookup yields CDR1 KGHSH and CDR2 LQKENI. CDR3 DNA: TGTGCCAGCTCACCAACGGACAGAGTCTATGGCTACACCTTC. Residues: CASSPTDRVYGYTF.

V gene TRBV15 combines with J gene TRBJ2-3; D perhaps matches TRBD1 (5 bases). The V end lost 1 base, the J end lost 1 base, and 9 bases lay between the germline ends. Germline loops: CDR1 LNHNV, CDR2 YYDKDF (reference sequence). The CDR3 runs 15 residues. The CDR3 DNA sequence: TGTGCCACCAGCAGAGGGGGCCGGGGCACAGATACGCAGTATTTT. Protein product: CATSRGGRGTDTQYF.

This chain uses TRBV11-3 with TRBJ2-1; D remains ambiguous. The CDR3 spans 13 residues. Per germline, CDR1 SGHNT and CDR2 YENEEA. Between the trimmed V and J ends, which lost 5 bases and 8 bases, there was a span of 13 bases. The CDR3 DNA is TGTGCCAGCAGCCTATCCACGCTCGATGAGCAGTTCTTC. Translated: CASSLSTLDEQFF.

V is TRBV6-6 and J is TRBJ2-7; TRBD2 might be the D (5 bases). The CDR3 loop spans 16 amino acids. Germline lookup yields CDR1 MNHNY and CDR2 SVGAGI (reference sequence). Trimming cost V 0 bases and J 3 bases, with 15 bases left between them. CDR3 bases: TGTGCCAGCAGTTACTCATCACCTAGCTCCAGCTACGAGCAGTACTTC. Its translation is CASSYSSPSSSYEQYF.

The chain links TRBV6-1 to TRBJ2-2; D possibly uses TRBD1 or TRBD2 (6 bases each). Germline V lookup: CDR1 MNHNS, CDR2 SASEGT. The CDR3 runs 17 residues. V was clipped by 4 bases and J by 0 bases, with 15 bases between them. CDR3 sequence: CASSVRRGLTNTGELFF. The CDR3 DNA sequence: TGTGCCAGCAGTGTACGTCGGGGGCTTACGAACACCGGGGAGCTGTTTTTT.

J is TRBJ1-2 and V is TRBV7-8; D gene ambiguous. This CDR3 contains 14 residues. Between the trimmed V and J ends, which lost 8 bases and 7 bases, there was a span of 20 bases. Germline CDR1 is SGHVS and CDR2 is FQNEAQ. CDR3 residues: CASGGRIEEGGYTF. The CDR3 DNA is TGTGCCAGCGGAGGGAGGATTGAGGAGGGTGGCTACACCTTC. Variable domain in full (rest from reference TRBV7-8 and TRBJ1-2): GAGVSQSPRYKVAKRGQDVALRCDPISGHVSLFWYQQALGQGPEFLTYFQNEAQLDKSGLPSDRFFAERPEGSVSTLKIQRTQQEDSAVYLCASGGRIEEGGYTFGSGTRLTVV.

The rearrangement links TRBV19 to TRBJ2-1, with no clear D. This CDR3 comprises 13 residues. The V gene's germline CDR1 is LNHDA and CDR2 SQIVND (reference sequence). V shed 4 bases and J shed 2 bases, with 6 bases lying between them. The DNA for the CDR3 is TGTGCCAGTAGTAACGGCCCCTACAATGAGCAGTTCTTC. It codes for CASSNGPYNEQFF.

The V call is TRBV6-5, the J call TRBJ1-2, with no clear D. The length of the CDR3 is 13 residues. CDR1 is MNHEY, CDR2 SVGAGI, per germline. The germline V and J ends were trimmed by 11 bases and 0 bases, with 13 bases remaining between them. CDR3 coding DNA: TGTGCCGCTGGCAGGAACCCTAACTATGGCTACACCTTC. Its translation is CAAGRNPNYGYTF.

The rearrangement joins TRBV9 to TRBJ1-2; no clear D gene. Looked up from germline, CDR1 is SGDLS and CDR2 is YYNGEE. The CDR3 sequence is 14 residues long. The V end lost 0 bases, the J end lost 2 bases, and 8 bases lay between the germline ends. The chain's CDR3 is CASSVGRMNYGYTF. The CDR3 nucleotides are TGTGCCAGCAGCGTAGGTCGGATGAACTATGGCTACACCTTC. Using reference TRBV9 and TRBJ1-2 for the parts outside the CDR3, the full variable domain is DSGVTQTPKHLITATGQRVTLRCSPRSGDLSVYWYQQSLDQGLQFLIQYYNGEERAKGNILERFSAQQFPDLHSELNLSSLELGDSALYFCASSVGRMNYGYTFGSGTRLTVV.

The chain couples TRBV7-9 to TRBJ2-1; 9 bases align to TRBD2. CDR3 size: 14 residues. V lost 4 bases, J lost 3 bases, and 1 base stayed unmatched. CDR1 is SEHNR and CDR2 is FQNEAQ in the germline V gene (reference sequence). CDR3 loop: CASSSSGVYNEQFF. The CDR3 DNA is TGTGCCAGCAGCTCTAGCGGGGTCTACAATGAGCAGTTCTTC.

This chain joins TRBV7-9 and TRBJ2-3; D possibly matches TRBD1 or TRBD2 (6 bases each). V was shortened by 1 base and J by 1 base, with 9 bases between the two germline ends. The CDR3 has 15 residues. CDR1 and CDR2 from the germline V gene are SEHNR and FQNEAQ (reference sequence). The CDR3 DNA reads TGTGCCAGCAGCTTAGGGGGGGCCGGCACAGATACGCAGTATTTT. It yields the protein CASSLGGAGTDTQYF.

The CDR3 DNA reads TGTGCCAGTAGTAAAGGGGACGGCTACAATGAGCAGTTCTTC. This sequence encodes CASSKGDGYNEQFF. This rearrangement joins TRBV19 to TRBJ2-1; D is tentatively TRBD1 or TRBD2 (5 bases each). In germline, CDR1 is LNHDA, CDR2 SQIVND (reference sequence). This CDR3 comprises 14 residues. Deletions cut 4 bases from V and 3 bases from J, with 10 bases between.

This chain's CDR3 is CASSTSSYNEQFF. CDR3 bases: TGTGCCAGCAGCACTAGCTCCTACAATGAGCAGTTCTTC. This rearrangement joins TRBV6-6 to TRBJ2-1; perhaps TRBD2 as D (5 bases). The V end was cut by 6 bases, the J end by 0 bases, with 6 bases between. The CDR3 totals 13 residues. The germline V gene has CDR1 MNHNY and CDR2 SVGAGI (reference sequence).

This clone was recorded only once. CDR3 amino acids: CASSPAGPKETQYF. The DNA of the CDR3 is TGTGCCAGCAGTCCGGCGGGCCCTAAAGAGACCCAGTACTTC. This chain uses TRBV11-2 with TRBJ2-5; possible D gene TRBD2, 5 bases. This CDR3 is built from 14 residues. Germline assignment: CDR1 SGHAT and CDR2 FQNNGV. The V and J ends lost 6 bases and 3 bases respectively, with 14 bases between them.

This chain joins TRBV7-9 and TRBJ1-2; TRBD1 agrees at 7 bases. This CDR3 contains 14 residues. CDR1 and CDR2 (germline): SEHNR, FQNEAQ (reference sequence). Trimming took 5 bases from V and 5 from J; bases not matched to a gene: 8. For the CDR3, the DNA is TGTGCCAGCAGCCCGACAGGGTGGTTGTATGGCTACACCTTC. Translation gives CASSPTGWLYGYTF.